This T cell receptor beta chain was sequenced in a study of blood T cell repertoires in COVID-19 (dated by TCRdb to the early 2020s). With respect to the entire study: Samples covering the acute and convalescent phases of COVID-19 were provided by collaborators in the United States, Italy and Spain. The repertoires were released in a freely available public database intended as a resource for research on the immune response to SARS-CoV-2. HLA class I and class II types, where available, came from metadata supplied by the sample provider rather than from assay-based typing. Deeply sampled blood TCRbeta repertoires from subjects exposed to, actively infected with, or recovered from COVID-19 were included in the dataset. Nearly every sample came with metadata listing a de-identified subject ID, COVID-19 status, age in years and sex. Samples were obtained from the ongoing ImmuneRACE study (first 160 participants) and from 1,254 subjects provided by 6 global collaborators. The material from the prospective study consisted of cDNA or gDNA derived from T cells, B-cell-depleted T cells, or PBMCs. What the study reported, not specific to this receptor: Clinical and demographic metadata were provided uncurated, with the amount varying by source and participant.

Participants in the prospective study were enrolled through a virtual design, were aged about 18 to 90 years, and lived in 20 to 30 United States geographic areas. In the prospective study, participants were assigned to cohorts based on the clinical history participants reported in a screening survey and a study questionnaire. For ImmuneRACE Cohort 3, a participant was defined as recovered based on two consecutive negative NP/OP PCR tests, clearance by a healthcare professional, or resolution of symptoms. In the prospective study, mobile phlebotomists collected whole blood, serum and a nasopharyngeal or oropharyngeal swab from each participant. Prospective study participants could optionally give additional blood draws and questionnaires over a roughly 2-month period. Before DNA extraction, blood samples from the prospective study were shipped at room temperature or frozen. TCRbeta CDR3 regions were amplified from genomic DNA using the immunoSEQ Assay, a bias-controlled multiplex PCR. The authors' pipeline ran thus. Within the assay, amplification of reference gene primers was used to estimate how many nucleated cells each sample contained. Sequence reads were collapsed and filtered to measure the absolute abundance of every unique TCRbeta CDR3 rearrangement. For each sample, productive Simpson clonality was calculated as the square root of Simpson's diversity index across productive rearrangements. The immuneACCESS repertoire file appears here via TCRdb, limited to in-frame rearrangements. These files lack a portion of the clones; in checked studies, under half of the deficit traces to unresolved V genes, and the cause of the others is not known. V and J calls and clone size follow that table, whereas D and trimming were derived from the DNA. For this sample there are 350,000 to 400,000 clones; roughly 91% appear just once. The biggest ten clones account for 0.9% to 1.5% of the sample.

Relative to germline, V is 4 bases shorter and J is 2 bases shorter, with 11 bases between their ends. The CDR1 and CDR2 encoded by the germline V gene are SGDLS and YYNGEE. Including the terminal cysteine and phenylalanine, the CDR3 comprises 14 residues. Of the read, only the CDR3 DNA is kept; its 42 bases are in frame from base 1. For this clone: It has no known antigen specificity. Base qualities are not recorded, but no much larger clone differs from it by a single base.

This sequence originates from a young woman who had recovered from COVID-19. Sequences were obtained from PBMCs or T cells enriched from blood (not recorded which). The chain is assembled from TRBV9 and TRBJ2-3, with the D gene uncertain. The CDR3 reads as follows: CASSQEIYTDTQYF. The DNA sequence is as follows: TGTGCCAGCAGCCAAGAGATTTACACAGATACGCAGTATTTT.